The table lists the clone carrying this T cell receptor (beta chain) with a few counts. V was shortened by 3 bases and J by 6 bases, with 13 bases between the two germline ends. This CDR3 contains 13 residues. Germline V gene data show CDR1 as SGHRS and CDR2 as YFSETQ. TCRdb re-derived calls from the reads in MiXCR, one entry per CDR3 protein. The sample lists a few hundred thousand distinct CDR3 sequences, 9.5% seen once, with around 4.5% in the top ten. This record belongs to a study of T cell repertoires in cytomegalovirus infection. The origin of this receptor is a human donor in good health (CMV status not recorded). Some clones in this sample may be carry-over from other donors' samples. The chain is built from TRBV5-1 and TRBJ2-7, with D unresolved. Material: PBMCs. Here the CDR3 DNA reads TGCGCCAGCAGCTCTAACAGCCTCGGCGAGCAGTACTTC. This sequence encodes CASSSNSLGEQYF.